Listed below are T cell receptor beta chains from one sample, sequenced in a study of cytomegalovirus exposure and HLA in healthy donors. Sequencing used immunoSEQ multiplex PCR; TCRdb keeps in-frame clones, though not all of them. This table has under 130,000 clones, about 69% appearing once. Sequencing was done on a sample of PBMCs. The receptors were gathered from a man in his forties in good health and CMV-seronegative. Each CDR3 is given with its conserved first and last residue. A D gene is named only where the DNA matches it firmly. A clone size is listed for some rows: how often the clone was seen (once, few, many), or a class if it is expanded.

length	V	D	size	J	DNA	CDR3
14	TRBV4-2	TRBD1	few	TRBJ1-1	TGTGCCAGCAGCTCCTACAGGGGGCGAACTGAAGCTTTCTTT	CASSSYRGRTEAFF
16	TRBV4-1	-	-	TRBJ2-7	TGCGCCAGCAGGCGCATCCCGGCGGGGCCACCTTACGAGCAGTACTTC	CASRRIPAGPPYEQYF
17	TRBV27	TRBD2	-	TRBJ2-5	TGTGCCAGCAGTGGGACTAGCGGGAGCCTGGGAGTGGAGACCCAGTACTTC	CASSGTSGSLGVETQYF
12	TRBV6-1	-	-	TRBJ1-4	TGTGCCAGCAGATTGGGAGGGGAAAAACTGTTTTTT	CASRLGGEKLFF
14	TRBV5-4	-	-	TRBJ2-7	TGTGCCAGCAGCTTGGGGGACACCTCCTACGAGCAGTACTTC	CASSLGDTSYEQYF
15	TRBV19	TRBD1	-	TRBJ1-4	TGTGCCAGTAGTATTACGGACAGGGTTTTTGAAAAACTGTTTTTT	CASSITDRVFEKLFF
16	TRBV5-1	TRBD2	few	TRBJ2-1	TGCGCCAGCAGCTTGGCTCTAGCGGGAGAGAACAATGAGCAGTTCTTC	CASSLALAGENNEQFF
10	TRBV29-1	-	-	TRBJ2-1	TGCAGCGTTCCCGACAATGAGCAGTTCTTC	CSVPDNEQFF
14	TRBV9	-	-	TRBJ2-1	TGTGCCAGCAGCGTAGAGGCCAGGGCCAATGAGCAGTTCTTC	CASSVEARANEQFF
12	TRBV27	-	-	TRBJ1-2	TGTGCCAGCAGTTCCTCCGACTATGGCTACACCTTC	CASSSSDYGYTF
14	TRBV11-3	TRBD1	-	TRBJ2-1	TGTGCCAGCAGCTTATCCCAGGGGGCCGGTGAGCAGTTCTTC	CASSLSQGAGEQFF
14	TRBV6-1	TRBD2	-	TRBJ2-7	TGTGCCAGCAGGAAGCGGGGGGAGCCCTACGAGCAGTACTTC	CASRKRGEPYEQYF
14	TRBV4-1	-	-	TRBJ1-4	TGCGCCAGCAGCCAAGTAGCTCCGAATGAAAAACTGTTTTTT	CASSQVAPNEKLFF
15	TRBV7-9	TRBD2	-	TRBJ2-7	TGTGCCACCAAGGGGAACAGCGGGAGGGCCTACGAGCAGTACTTC	CATKGNSGRAYEQYF
13	TRBV7-3	-	-	TRBJ2-3	TGTGCCAGCAGCATTATCCCCACAGATACGCAGTATTTT	CASSIIPTDTQYF
14	TRBV6-5	TRBD1	-	TRBJ1-5	TGTGCCAGCAGTTATACAGGGGGCTATCAGCCCCAGCATTTT	CASSYTGGYQPQHF
17	TRBV7-8	TRBD2	-	TRBJ2-1	TGTGCCAGCAGCTGGACTAGCGGGGGATTCTCCTACAATGAGCAGTTCTTC	CASSWTSGGFSYNEQFF
20	TRBV7-8	TRBD2	-	TRBJ2-7	TGTGCCAGCAGCTTAACCCTAATCGAACTAGCGGGGGGCAGCTCCTACGAGCAGTACTTC	CASSLTLIELAGGSSYEQYF
15	TRBV30	TRBD2	few	TRBJ2-7	TGTGCCTGGAGTGCCCATCGTAGCGGGAGGTACGAGCAGTACTTC	CAWSAHRSGRYEQYF
17	TRBV4-1	TRBD1	-	TRBJ2-7	TGCGCCAGCAGCCTCTCAGGAGGGACAGGGGGCTCGTACGAGCAGTACTTC	CASSLSGGTGGSYEQYF
14	TRBV6-5	-	-	TRBJ1-2	TGTGCCAGCAGGGGACTAGACAGTAACTATGGCTACACCTTC	CASRGLDSNYGYTF
13	TRBV7-3	TRBD1	-	TRBJ2-5	TGTGCCAGCAGCTCCGGACAGGGAGAGACCCAGTACTTC	CASSSGQGETQYF
15	TRBV4-1	-	-	TRBJ1-4	TGCGCCAGCAGCCAAGAATGGCGGACTGATGAAAAACTGTTTTTT	CASSQEWRTDEKLFF
14	TRBV30	-	once	TRBJ1-5	TGTGCCTCCTCACAGACAGCACACAATCAGCCCCAGCATTTT	CASSQTAHNQPQHF
14	TRBV6-5	-	-	TRBJ1-1	TGTGCCAGCAGTGGGACACATCAGGGGACTGAAGCTTTCTTT	CASSGTHQGTEAFF
12	TRBV15	-	few	TRBJ1-2	TGTGCCACCAGCCCGAGGCTTGGTGGCTACACCTTC	CATSPRLGGYTF
13	TRBV11-3	-	few	TRBJ2-5	TGTGCCAGCAGCCATAGGTGGGCGGAGACCCAGTACTTC	CASSHRWAETQYF
15	TRBV29-1	TRBD1	-	TRBJ2-4	TGCAGCGCCAAGGACAGGGGAATAGTCAAAAACATTCAGTACTTC	CSAKDRGIVKNIQYF
13	TRBV7-3	TRBD1	-	TRBJ2-1	TGTGCCAGCAGCTCCGGGACAGGGCTTGAGCAGTTCTTC	CASSSGTGLEQFF
15	TRBV5-1	TRBD2	-	TRBJ2-7	TGCGCCAGCAGCTTGGCCTCGGGGGGTTCCTACGAGCAGTACTTC	CASSLASGGSYEQYF
15	TRBV9	-	-	TRBJ2-1	TGTGCCAGCAGCGTAGGAGCTCCCTCCTACAATGAGCAGTTCTTC	CASSVGAPSYNEQFF
14	TRBV6-5	-	-	TRBJ2-3	TGTGCCAGCAGTCCCAGCGGTAGCACAGATACGCAGTATTTT	CASSPSGSTDTQYF